The 21 T cell receptor beta chains presented below share a single source sample, sequenced in a study of blood T cell repertoires in COVID-19. Data came from immunoSEQ multiplex PCR; TCRdb stores just in-frame clones and leaves some out. The sample holds roughly 180,000 clones; roughly 85% are singletons and the top ten take 6.2%. The sequencing sample was made of PBMCs or T cells enriched from blood (not recorded which). The origin of the receptors is a man in his forties or fifties who had recovered from COVID-19.

The chain combines TRBV18 with TRBJ2-7, with D perhaps being TRBD1 or TRBD2 (5 bases each). The CDR3 is 15 residues long. Between the trimmed V and J ends, which lost 6 bases and 5 bases, there was a span of 20 bases. Germline CDR1 KGHSH, CDR2 LQKENI. The CDR3 coding sequence is TGTGCCAGCTCCCCAGGGAGCGTATATCGGAACGAGCAGTACTTC. As protein: CASSPGSVYRNEQYF.

Written as DNA, the CDR3 is TGTGCTAGTGGTTTAATCCCTCAGGAAGATGGCTACACCTTC. Amino acids: CASGLIPQEDGYTF. The chain couples TRBV12-5 to TRBJ1-2, with D hard to call. Germline V gene lookup returns CDR1 LGHNT and CDR2 FRNRAP. Trimming removed 3 bases from V and 6 bases from J, with 14 bases in between. The CDR3 consists of 14 residues.

CDR3 DNA: TGCGCCAGCAGCCACCCCGCCAACCAGATTGGGCACTATGGCTACACCTTC. Encoded protein: CASSHPANQIGHYGYTF. J is TRBJ1-2 and V is TRBV4-1; D ambiguous. The CDR3 spans 17 residues. The germline CDR1 and CDR2 sequences are MGHRA and YSYEKL. Between the trimmed V and J ends, which lost 3 bases and 3 bases, there was a span of 20 bases.

V usage is TRBV6-1 and J usage is TRBJ2-2; possible D gene TRBD1, 6 bases. V dropped 2 bases and J dropped 6 bases, with 7 bases sitting between them. The germline CDR1 and CDR2 sequences are MNHNS and SASEGT. The CDR3 runs to 13 residues. DNA of the CDR3: TGTGCCAGCAGTGAACAGGGGCCCGGGGAGCTGTTTTTT. Translating gives CASSEQGPGELFF.

This chain links TRBV19 with TRBJ1-2, with TRBD1 matching 8 bases. Unmatched junction bases numbered 11, after V lost 3 bases and J lost 14 bases. CDR3 length equals 13 residues. From germline, CDR1 is LNHDA and CDR2 SQIVND (reference sequence). The CDR3 region has the DNA TGTGCCAGTAGTATTTCGGACAGGGCCCCTGGGACCTTC. Its translation is CASSISDRAPGTF. Variable domain in full (rest from reference TRBV19 and TRBJ1-2): DGGITQSPKYLFRKEGQNVTLSCEQNLNHDAMYWYRQDPGQGLRLIYYSQIVNDFQKGDIAEGYSVSREKKESFPLTVTSAQKNPTAFYLCASSISDRAPGTFGSGTRLTVV.

This chain connects TRBV27 to TRBJ2-3; 8 bases agree with TRBD1. CDR3 length: 16 residues. The V gene's germline CDR1 is MNHEY and CDR2 SMNVEV (reference sequence). Losses at the gene ends were 4 bases for V and 3 bases for J; bases not matched to a gene: 9. The chain's CDR3 is CASSSTGQGITDTQYF. As DNA, the CDR3 is TGTGCCAGCAGTTCAACAGGACAGGGAATTACAGATACGCAGTATTTT.

A single count supports this clone. V usage is TRBV10-3 and J usage is TRBJ2-3; D remains unclear. The V gene lost 6 bases and the J gene lost 5 bases, with 18 bases spanning the gap. The CDR3 has 15 residues. Looked up from germline, CDR1 is ENHRY and CDR2 is SYGVKD. In DNA form, the CDR3 reads TGTGCCATCAGGGCGTCCTTCCTGCGGCGAGATACGCAGTATTTT. It yields the protein CAIRASFLRRDTQYF.

This chain connects TRBV28 to TRBJ2-7; TRBD1 agrees at 7 bases. Trimming took 6 bases from V and 5 from J; bases not matched to a gene: 7. Germline CDR1 reads MDHEN; CDR2 reads SYDVKM. The CDR3 length is 13 residues. This CDR3 reads CASRDRASHEQYF. The CDR3 coding sequence is TGTGCCAGCAGAGACAGGGCATCACACGAGCAGTACTTC. The complete variable domain, with remaining parts taken from reference TRBV28 and TRBJ2-7, reads DVKVTQSSRYLVKRTGEKVFLECVQDMDHENMFWYRQDPGLGLRLIYFSYDVKMKEKGDIPEGYSVSREKKERFSLILESASTNQTSMYLCASRDRASHEQYFGPGTRLTVT.

This chain connects TRBV28 to TRBJ1-5; no definite D call. Germline CDR1 reads MDHEN; CDR2 reads SYDVKM. The CDR3 length is 15 residues. V was pared by 10 bases and J by 0 bases, with 16 bases between. The CDR3 sequence is CATKLTLYSNQPQHF. CDR3 in DNA: TGTGCCACCAAACTTACTCTCTATAGCAATCAGCCCCAGCATTTT.

There are a few counts of this clone. The chain has TRBV27 and TRBJ1-6, with unresolved D. Trimming removed 6 bases from V and 4 bases from J, with 10 bases in between. Germline loops: CDR1 MNHEY, CDR2 SMNVEV (reference sequence). The CDR3 contains 14 residues. The CDR3, as DNA: TGTGCCAGCAGCACAGCCTCTTATAATTCACCCCTCCACTTT. It is translated as CASSTASYNSPLHF.

This rearrangement joins TRBV19 to TRBJ2-3, with TRBD2 matching over 12 bases. The junction had 5 bases not matched to a gene; V was cut back by 6 bases and J by 4 bases. The CDR3 has 15 residues. Germline values: CDR1 LNHDA, CDR2 SQIVND (reference sequence). The CDR3 loop is CASSLLAGGPDTQYF. Here the CDR3 DNA reads TGTGCCAGTAGCCTCCTAGCGGGAGGGCCAGATACGCAGTATTTT.

The chain is built from TRBV27 and TRBJ1-2, with D possibly matching TRBD1 (6 bases). The CDR3 length is 14 residues. Trimming cost V 4 bases and J 4 bases, with 13 bases left between them. Germline V lookup: CDR1 MNHEY, CDR2 SMNVEV (reference sequence). Here the CDR3 DNA reads TGTGCCAGCAGTTGGGGGGGCGCTGGCTATGGCTACACCTTC. It codes for CASSWGGAGYGYTF.

This chain links TRBV11-1 with TRBJ2-7; D is uncertain. The CDR3 runs to 13 residues. In germline, CDR1 is SGHAT, CDR2 FQDESV (reference sequence). Trimming removed 1 base from V and 0 bases from J, with 4 bases in between. The CDR3 sequence is CASSLERSYEQYF. CDR3 DNA sequence: TGTGCCAGCAGCTTAGAGCGCTCCTACGAGCAGTACTTC.

The chain has TRBV5-1 and TRBJ2-3; the D gene is possibly TRBD2 (6 bases). CDR1 SGHRS and CDR2 YFSETQ come from the germline V gene. V lost 5 bases to trimming and J lost 0 bases, with 19 bases between them. The CDR3 consists of 17 residues. The CDR3 region is CASRPPGLRGSTDTQYF. CDR3 DNA: TGCGCCAGCAGACCTCCGGGACTCCGGGGGAGCACAGATACGCAGTATTTT.

This chain uses TRBV6-5 with TRBJ1-3, with D maybe TRBD1 (5 bases). Germline V gene data show CDR1 as MNHEY and CDR2 as SVGAGI. This CDR3 is built from 14 residues. V lost 5 bases and J lost 0, with 8 bases in between. Here the CDR3 reads CASSRGSSGNTIYF. As DNA, the CDR3 is TGTGCCAGCAGTCGGGGGAGCTCTGGAAACACCATATATTTT.

The chain employs TRBV4-1 and TRBJ1-3; TRBD1 might be the D (5 bases). The CDR3 extends over 16 amino acids. The germline V and J ends were trimmed by 1 base and 0 bases, with 10 bases remaining between them. Germline V lookup: CDR1 MGHRA, CDR2 YSYEKL. The DNA for the CDR3 is TGCGCCAGCAGCCAAGTTTACGGGGGCTCTGGAAACACCATATATTTT. Protein sequence: CASSQVYGGSGNTIYF.

This chain links TRBV19 with TRBJ1-3; 9 nucleotides match TRBD1. The CDR3 has 15 residues. Germline loops: CDR1 LNHDA, CDR2 SQIVND (reference sequence). J was trimmed by 8 bases and V by 5 bases; bases with no gene match: 10. The CDR3 loop is CASSLAQGAGHTIYF. The CDR3 region has the DNA TGTGCCAGTAGTCTGGCACAGGGGGCTGGGCACACCATATATTTT.

The V gene is TRBV3-1 (or the pseudogene TRBV3-2), the J gene TRBJ2-2, with D perhaps TRBD1 (6 bases). This CDR3 is 15 amino acids long. Trimming pared 5 bases from V and 5 bases from J, leaving 15 bases between. Germline CDR1 is LGHDT and CDR2 is YNNKEL (reference sequence). Written as DNA, the CDR3 is TGTGCCAGCAGCGTACATCACAGGGCAACCGGGGAGCTGTTTTTT. Translated: CASSVHHRATGELFF.

The chain uses TRBV6-5 and TRBJ2-2, with 10 bases fitting TRBD1. Germline V gene sequence: CDR1 MNHEY, CDR2 SVGAGI. This CDR3 region has 15 residues. J lost 9 bases, V lost 5 bases, and 9 bases had no gene match. CDR3 protein: CASSLDRGPRRELFF. CDR3 sequence (DNA): TGTGCCAGCAGTCTAGACAGGGGGCCTAGAAGGGAGCTGTTTTTT.

The chain carries TRBV5-1 and TRBJ2-1; D unclear. Germline V lookup: CDR1 SGHRS, CDR2 YFSETQ. CDR3 size: 11 residues. V was clipped by 0 bases and J by 9 bases, with 4 bases between them. CDR3 loop: CASSLGAEQFF. The CDR3, as DNA: TGCGCCAGCAGCTTGGGGGCTGAGCAGTTCTTC.

The chain recombines TRBV7-6 with TRBJ1-3, with a weak D call TRBD1 (6 bases). Trimming cost V 5 bases and J 0 bases, with 14 bases left between them. Germline CDR1 is SGHVS and CDR2 is FNYEAQ. This CDR3 contains 16 residues. The CDR3 region is CASSPPGQSSGNTIYF. The DNA of the CDR3 is TGTGCCAGCAGCCCCCCCGGACAGAGCTCTGGAAACACCATATATTTT. Together with reference TRBV7-6 and TRBJ1-3, the CDR3 gives the full variable domain: GAGVSQSPRYKVTKRGQDVALRCDPISGHVSLYWYRQALGQGPEFLTYFNYEAQQDKSGLPNDRFSAERPEGSISTLTIQRTEQRDSAMYRCASSPPGQSSGNTIYFGEGSWLTVV.